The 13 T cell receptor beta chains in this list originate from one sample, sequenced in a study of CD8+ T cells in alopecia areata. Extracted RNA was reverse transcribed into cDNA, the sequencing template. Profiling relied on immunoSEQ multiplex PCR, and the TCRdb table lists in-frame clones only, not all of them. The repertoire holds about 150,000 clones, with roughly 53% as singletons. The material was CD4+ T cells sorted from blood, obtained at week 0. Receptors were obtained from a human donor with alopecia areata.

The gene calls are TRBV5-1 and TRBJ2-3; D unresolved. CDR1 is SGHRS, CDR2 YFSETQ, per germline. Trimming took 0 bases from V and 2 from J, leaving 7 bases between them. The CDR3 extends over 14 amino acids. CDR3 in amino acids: CASSLDGYTDTQYF. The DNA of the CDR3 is TGCGCCAGCAGCTTGGACGGATACACAGATACGCAGTATTTT.

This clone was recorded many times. CDR3 in DNA: TGTGCCAGCAGTGAACCCCGCCCCGCTAATGAAAAACTGTTTTTT. This codes for CASSEPRPANEKLFF. The chain joins TRBV25-1 to TRBJ1-4; D is unresolved. Trimming cost V 2 bases and J 3 bases, with 10 bases left between them. The germline CDR1 and CDR2 sequences are MGHDK and SYGVNS. This CDR3 is built from 15 residues.

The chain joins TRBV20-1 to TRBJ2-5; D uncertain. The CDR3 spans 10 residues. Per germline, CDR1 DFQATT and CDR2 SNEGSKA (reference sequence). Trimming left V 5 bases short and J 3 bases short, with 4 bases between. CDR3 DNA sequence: TGCAGTGCTCTGGAAGAGACCCAGTACTTC. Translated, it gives CSALEETQYF.

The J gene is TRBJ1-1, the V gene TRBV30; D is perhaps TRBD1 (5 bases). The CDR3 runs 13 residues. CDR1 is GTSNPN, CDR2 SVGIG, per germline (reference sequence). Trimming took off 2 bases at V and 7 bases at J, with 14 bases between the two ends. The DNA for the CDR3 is TGTGCCTGGAGTAGCGAGCAGGGACTTGAAGCTTTCTTT. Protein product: CAWSSEQGLEAFF.

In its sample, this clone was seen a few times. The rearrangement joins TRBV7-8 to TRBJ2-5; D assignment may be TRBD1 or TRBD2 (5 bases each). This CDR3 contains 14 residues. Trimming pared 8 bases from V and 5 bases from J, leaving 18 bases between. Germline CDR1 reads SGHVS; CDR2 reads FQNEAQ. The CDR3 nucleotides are TGTGCCAGCCGAGTCGATGGGACCCGCGAGACCCAGTACTTC. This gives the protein CASRVDGTRETQYF.

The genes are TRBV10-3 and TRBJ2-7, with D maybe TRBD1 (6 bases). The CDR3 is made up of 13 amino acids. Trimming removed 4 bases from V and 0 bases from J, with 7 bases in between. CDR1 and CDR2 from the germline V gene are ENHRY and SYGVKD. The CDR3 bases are TGTGCCATCAGTGGGACAGTCTCCTACGAGCAGTACTTC. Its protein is CAISGTVSYEQYF.

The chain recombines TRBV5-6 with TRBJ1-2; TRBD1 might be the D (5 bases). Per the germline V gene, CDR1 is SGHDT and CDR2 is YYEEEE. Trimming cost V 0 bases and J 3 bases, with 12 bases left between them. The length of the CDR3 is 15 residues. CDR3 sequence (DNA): TGTGCCAGCAGCTTGGACCAGGGAAGGTACTATGGCTACACCTTC. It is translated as CASSLDQGRYYGYTF.

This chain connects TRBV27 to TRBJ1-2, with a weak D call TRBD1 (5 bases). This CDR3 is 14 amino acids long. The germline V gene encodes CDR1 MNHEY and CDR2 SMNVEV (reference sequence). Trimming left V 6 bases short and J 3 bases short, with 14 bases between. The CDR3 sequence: CASRPQDGYYGYTF. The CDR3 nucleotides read TGTGCCAGCAGGCCACAGGATGGGTACTATGGCTACACCTTC.

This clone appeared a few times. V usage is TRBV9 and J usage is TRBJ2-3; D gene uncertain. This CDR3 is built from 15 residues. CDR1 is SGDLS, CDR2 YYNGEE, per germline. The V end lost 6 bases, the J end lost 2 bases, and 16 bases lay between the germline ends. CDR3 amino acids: CASTKDVSLTDTQYF. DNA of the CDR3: TGTGCCAGCACCAAAGACGTCTCCCTCACAGATACGCAGTATTTT.

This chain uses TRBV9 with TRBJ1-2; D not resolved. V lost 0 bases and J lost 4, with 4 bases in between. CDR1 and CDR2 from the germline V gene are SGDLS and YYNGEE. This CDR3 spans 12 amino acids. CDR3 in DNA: TGTGCCAGCAGCGTAGCCGGCTATGGCTACACCTTC. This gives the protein CASSVAGYGYTF. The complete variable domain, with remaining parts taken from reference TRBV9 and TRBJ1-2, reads DSGVTQTPKHLITATGQRVTLRCSPRSGDLSVYWYQQSLDQGLQFLIQYYNGEERAKGNILERFSAQQFPDLHSELNLSSLELGDSALYFCASSVAGYGYTFGSGTRLTVV.

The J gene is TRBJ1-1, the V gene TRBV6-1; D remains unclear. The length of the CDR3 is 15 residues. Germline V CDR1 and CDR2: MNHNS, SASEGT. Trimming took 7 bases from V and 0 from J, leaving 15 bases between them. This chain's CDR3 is CASTGPVTMNTEAFF. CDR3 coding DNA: TGTGCCAGCACCGGACCGGTCACCATGAACACTGAAGCTTTCTTT.

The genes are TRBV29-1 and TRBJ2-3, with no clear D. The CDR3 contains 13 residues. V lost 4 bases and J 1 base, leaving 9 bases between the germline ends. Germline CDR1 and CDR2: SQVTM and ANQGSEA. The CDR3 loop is CSVVGHGTDTQYF. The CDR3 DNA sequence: TGCAGCGTTGTCGGGCATGGCACAGATACGCAGTATTTT.

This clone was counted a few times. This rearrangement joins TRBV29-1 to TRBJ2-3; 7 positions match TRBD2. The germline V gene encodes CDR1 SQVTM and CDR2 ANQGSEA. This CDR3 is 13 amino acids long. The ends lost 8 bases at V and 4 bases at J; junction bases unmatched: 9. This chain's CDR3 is CSFPRGVADTQYF. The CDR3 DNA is TGCAGCTTCCCCCGGGGGGTCGCAGATACGCAGTATTTT.